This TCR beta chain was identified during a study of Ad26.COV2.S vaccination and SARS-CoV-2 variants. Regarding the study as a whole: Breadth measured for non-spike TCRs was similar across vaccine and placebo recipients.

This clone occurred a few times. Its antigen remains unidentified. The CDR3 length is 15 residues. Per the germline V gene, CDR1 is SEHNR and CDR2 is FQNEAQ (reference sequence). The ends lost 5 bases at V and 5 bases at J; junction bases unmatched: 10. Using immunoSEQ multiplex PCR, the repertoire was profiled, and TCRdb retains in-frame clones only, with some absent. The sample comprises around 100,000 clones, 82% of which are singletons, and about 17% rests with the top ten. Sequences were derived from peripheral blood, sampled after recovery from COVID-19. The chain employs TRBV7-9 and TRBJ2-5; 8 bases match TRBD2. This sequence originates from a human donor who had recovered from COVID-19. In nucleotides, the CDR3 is TGTGCCAGCAGCCCGCCGACTAGCGTCAGGGAGACCCAGTACTTC. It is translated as CASSPPTSVRETQYF.